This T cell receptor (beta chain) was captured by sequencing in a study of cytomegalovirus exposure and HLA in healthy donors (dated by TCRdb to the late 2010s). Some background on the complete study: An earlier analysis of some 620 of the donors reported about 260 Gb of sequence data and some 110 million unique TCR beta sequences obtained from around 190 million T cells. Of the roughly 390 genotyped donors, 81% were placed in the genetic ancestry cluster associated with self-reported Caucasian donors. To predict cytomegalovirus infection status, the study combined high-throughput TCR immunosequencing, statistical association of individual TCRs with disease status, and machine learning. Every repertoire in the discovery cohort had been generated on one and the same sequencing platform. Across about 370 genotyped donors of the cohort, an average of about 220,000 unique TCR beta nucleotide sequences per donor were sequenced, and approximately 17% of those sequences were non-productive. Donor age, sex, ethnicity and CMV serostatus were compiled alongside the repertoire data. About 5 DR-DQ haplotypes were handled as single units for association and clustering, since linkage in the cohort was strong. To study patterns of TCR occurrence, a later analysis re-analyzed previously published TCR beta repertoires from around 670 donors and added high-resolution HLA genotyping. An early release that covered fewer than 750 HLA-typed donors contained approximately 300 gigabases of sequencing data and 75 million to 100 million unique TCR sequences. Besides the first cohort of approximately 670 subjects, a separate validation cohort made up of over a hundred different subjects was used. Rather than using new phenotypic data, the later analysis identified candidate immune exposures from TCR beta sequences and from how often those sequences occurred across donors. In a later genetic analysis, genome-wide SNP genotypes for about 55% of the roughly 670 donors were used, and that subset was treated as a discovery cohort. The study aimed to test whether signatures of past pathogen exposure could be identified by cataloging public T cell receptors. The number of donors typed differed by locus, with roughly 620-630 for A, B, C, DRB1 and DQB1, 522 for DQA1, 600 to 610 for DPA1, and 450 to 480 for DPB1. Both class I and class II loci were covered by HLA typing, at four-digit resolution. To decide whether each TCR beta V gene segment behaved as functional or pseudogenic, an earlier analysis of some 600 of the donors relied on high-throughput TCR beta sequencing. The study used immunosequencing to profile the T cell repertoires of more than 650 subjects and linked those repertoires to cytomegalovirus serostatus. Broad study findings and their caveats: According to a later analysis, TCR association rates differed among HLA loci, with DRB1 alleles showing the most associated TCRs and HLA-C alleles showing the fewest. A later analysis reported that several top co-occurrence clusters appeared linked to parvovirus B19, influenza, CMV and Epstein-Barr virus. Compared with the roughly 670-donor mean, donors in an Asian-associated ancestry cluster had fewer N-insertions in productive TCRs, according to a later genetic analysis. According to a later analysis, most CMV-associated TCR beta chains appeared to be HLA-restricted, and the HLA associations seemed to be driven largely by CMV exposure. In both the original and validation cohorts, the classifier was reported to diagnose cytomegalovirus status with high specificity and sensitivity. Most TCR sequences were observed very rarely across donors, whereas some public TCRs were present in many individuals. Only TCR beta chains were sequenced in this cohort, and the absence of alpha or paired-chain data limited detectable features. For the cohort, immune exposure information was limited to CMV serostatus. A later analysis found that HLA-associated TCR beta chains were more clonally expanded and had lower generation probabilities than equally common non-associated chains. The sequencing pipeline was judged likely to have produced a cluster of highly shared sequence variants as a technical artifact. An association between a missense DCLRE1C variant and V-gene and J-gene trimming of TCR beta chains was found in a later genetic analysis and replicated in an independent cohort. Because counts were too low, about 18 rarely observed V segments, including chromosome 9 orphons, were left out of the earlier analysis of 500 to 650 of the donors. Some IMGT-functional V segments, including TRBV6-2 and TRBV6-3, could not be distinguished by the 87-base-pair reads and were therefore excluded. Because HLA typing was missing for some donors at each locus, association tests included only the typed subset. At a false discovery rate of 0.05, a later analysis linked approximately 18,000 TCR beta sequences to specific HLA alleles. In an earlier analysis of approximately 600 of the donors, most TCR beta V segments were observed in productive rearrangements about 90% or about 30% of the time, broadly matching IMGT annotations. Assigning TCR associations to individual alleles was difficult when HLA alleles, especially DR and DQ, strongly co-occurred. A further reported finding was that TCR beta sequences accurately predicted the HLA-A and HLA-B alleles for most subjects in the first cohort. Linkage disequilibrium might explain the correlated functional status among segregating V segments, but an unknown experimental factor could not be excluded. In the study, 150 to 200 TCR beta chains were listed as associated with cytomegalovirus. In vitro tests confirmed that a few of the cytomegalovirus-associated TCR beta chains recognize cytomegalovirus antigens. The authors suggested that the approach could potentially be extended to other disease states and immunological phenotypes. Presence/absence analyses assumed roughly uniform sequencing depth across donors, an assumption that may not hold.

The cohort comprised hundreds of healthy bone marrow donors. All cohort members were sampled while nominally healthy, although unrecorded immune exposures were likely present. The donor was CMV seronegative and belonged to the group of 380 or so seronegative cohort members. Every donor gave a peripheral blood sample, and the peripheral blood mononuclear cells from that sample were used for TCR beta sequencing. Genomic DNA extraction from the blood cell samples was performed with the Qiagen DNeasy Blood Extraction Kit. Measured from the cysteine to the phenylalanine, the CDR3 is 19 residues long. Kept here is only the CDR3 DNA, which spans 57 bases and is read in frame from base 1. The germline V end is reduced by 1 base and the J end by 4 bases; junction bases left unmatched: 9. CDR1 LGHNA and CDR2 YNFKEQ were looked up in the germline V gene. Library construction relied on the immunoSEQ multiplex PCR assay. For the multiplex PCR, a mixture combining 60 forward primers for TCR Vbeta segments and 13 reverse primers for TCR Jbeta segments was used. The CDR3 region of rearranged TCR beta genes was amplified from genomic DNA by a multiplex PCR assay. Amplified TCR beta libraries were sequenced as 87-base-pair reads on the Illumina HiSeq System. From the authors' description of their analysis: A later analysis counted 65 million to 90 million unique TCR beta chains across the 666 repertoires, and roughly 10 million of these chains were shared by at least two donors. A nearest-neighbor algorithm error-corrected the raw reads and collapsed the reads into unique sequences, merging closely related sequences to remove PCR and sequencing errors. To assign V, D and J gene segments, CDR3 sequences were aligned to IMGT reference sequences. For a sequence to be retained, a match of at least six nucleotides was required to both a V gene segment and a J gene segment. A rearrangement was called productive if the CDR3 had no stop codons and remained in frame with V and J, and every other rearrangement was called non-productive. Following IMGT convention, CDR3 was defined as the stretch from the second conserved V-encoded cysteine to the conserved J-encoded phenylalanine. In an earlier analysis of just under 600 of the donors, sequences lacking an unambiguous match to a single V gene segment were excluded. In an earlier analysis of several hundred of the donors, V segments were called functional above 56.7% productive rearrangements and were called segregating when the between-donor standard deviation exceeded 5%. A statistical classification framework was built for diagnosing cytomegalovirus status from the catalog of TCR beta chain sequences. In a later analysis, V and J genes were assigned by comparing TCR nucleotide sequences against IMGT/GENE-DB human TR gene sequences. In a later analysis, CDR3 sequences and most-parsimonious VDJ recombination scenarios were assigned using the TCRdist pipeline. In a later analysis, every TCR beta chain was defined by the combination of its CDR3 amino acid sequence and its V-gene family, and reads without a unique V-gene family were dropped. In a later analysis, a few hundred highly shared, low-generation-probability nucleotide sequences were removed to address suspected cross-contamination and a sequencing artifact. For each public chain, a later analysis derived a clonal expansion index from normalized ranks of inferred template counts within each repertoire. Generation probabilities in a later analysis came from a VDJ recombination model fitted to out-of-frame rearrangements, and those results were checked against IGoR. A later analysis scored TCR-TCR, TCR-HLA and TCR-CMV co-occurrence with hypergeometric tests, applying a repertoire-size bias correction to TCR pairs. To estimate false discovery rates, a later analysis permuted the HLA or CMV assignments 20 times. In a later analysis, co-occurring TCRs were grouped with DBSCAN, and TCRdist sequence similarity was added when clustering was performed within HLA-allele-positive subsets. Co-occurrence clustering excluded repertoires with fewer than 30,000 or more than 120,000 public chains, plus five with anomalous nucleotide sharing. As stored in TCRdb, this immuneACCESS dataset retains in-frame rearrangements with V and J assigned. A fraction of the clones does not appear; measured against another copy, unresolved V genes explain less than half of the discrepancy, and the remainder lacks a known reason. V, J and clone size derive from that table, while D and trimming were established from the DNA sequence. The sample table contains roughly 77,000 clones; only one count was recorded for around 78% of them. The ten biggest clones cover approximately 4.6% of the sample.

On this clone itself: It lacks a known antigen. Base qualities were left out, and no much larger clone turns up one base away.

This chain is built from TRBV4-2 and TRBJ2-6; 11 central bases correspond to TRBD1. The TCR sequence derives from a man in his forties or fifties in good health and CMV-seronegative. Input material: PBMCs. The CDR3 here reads CASSQGWTGGAAGANVLTF. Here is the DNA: TGTGCCAGCAGCCAAGGGTGGACAGGGGGCGCGGCAGGGGCCAACGTCCTGACTTTC.